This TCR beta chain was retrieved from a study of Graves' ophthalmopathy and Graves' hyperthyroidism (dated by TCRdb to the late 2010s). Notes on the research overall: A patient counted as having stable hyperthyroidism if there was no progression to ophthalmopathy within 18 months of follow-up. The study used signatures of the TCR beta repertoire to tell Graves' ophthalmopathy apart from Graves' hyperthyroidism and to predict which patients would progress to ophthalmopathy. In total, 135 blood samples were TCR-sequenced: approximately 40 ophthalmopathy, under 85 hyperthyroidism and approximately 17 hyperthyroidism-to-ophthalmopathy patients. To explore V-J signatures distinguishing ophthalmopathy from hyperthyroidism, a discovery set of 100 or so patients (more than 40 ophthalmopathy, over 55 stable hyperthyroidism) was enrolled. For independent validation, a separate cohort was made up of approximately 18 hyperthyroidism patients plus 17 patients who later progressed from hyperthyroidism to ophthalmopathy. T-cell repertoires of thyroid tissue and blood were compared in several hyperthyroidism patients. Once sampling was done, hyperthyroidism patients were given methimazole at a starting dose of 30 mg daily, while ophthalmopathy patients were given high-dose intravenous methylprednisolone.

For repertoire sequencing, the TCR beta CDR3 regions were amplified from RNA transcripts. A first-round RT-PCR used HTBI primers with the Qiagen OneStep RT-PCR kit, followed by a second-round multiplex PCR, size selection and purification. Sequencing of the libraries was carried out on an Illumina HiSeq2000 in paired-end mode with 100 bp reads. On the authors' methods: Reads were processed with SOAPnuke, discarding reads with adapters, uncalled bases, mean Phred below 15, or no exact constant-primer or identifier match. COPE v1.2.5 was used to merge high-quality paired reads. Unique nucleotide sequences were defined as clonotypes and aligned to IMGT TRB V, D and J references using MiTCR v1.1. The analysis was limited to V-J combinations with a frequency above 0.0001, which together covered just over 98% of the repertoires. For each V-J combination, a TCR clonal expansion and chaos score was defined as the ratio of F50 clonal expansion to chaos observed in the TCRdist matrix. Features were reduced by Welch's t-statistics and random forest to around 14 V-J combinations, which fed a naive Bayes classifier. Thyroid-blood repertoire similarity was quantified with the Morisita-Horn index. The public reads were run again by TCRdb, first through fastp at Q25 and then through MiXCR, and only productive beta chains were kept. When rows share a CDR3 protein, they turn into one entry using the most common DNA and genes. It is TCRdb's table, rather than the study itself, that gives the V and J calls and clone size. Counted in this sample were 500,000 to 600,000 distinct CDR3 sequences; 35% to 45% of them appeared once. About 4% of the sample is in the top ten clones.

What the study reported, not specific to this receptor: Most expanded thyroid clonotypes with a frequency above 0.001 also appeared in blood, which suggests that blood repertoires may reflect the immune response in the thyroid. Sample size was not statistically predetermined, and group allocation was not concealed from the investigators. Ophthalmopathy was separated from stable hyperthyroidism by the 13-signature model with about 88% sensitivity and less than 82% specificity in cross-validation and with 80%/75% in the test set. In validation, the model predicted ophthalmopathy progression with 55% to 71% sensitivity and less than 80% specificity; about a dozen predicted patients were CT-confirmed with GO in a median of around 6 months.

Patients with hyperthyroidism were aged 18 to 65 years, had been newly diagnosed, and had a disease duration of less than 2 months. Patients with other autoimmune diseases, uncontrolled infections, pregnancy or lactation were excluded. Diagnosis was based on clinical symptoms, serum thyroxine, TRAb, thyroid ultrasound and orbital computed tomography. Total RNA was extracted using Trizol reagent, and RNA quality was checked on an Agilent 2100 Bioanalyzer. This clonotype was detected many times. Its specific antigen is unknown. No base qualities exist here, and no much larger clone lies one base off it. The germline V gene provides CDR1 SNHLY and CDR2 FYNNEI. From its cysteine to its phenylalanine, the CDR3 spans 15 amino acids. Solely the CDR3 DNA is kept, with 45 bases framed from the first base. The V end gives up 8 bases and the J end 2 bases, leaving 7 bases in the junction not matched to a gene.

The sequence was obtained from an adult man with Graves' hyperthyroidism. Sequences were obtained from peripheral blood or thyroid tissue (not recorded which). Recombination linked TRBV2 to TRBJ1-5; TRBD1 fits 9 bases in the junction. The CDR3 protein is CASRDREGRNQPQHF. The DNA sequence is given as TGTGCCAGCCGGGACAGGGAGGGTCGCAATCAGCCCCAGCATTTT.